Listed below are T cell receptor beta chains from one sample, sequenced in a study of tumor-infiltrating lymphocytes in primary liver carcinoma. Each CDR3 protein is one row after TCRdb ran MiXCR on the multiplex PCR reads. This sample yields 110,000 or so distinct CDR3 sequences, of which approximately 78% are seen a single time; more than 15% belongs to the top ten. The specimen sequenced was liver tumor tissue from sampling region 3. The receptors derive from a man aged 40-49 years with primary liver carcinoma and hepatitis B virus infection. The CDR3 runs from the conserved cysteine through the conserved F or W. A D gene is named only where the DNA matches it firmly. Expanded clones are given a class, and other clones once, few, many or no size at all.

V gene,J gene,clone size,D gene,CDR3 protein,CDR3 DNA
TRBV28,TRBJ2-4,many,.,CASSPSLSGLAKNIQYF,TGTGCCAGCAGTCCGTCCCTTAGCGGTCTAGCCAAAAACATTCAGTACTTC
TRBV30,TRBJ2-2,.,.,CASEWKTGELFF,TGTGCCTCGGAGTGGAAGACCGGGGAGCTGTTTTTT
TRBV24-1,TRBJ1-5,.,.,CATSDGIRSSDQSQHF,TGTGCCACCAGTGACGGGATACGGAGCTCGGATCAGTCCCAGCATTTT
TRBV29-1,TRBJ2-1,.,.,CSLRGRVGGHEQFF,TGCAGCCTTCGAGGCAGGGTTGGAGGCCATGAGCAGTTCTTC
TRBV12-3/TRBV12-4,TRBJ2-2,.,.,CASSYPMGGLANTGELFF,TGTGCCAGCAGTTACCCCATGGGGGGCTTAGCGAACACCGGGGAGCTGTTTTTT
TRBV4-3,TRBJ2-2,.,TRBD1,CANSPKTGHPPRELFF,TGTGCCAACAGCCCAAAGACAGGGCATCCCCCCAGGGAGCTGTTTTTT
TRBV12-3/TRBV12-4,TRBJ2-1,.,.,CASRQGAGYIERFF,TGTGCCAGCAGACAAGGGGCGGGGTACATTGAGCGGTTCTTC
TRBV7-8,TRBJ2-5,.,TRBD2,CASNLVSLAGGGGTQYF,TGTGCCAGCAACTTAGTCAGCCTAGCGGGAGGGGGAGGGACCCAGTACTTC
TRBV20-1,TRBJ2-1,once,TRBD2,CSATITSASSFNEQFF,TGCAGTGCAACTATCACTAGCGCGAGCTCCTTCAATGAGCAGTTCTTC
TRBV6-1,TRBJ1-4,.,.,CASSEAGVGTNEKLLF,TGTGCCAGCAGTGAAGCGGGGGTTGGAACTAATGAAAAACTGCTTTTT
TRBV6-6,TRBJ2-7,.,.,CANSFPGRSYEQYF,TGTGCCAACAGTTTCCCGGGCCGCTCCTACGAGCAGTACTTC
TRBV4-3,TRBJ1-6,.,.,CASNSWDRGRNSPLHF,TGCGCCAGTAACTCCTGGGATAGGGGAAGGAATTCACCCCTCCACTTT
TRBV6-6,TRBJ2-3,.,TRBD2,CASSRTSQGDTRYF,TGTGCCAGCAGTCGGACTAGCCAGGGAGACACGCGGTATTTT
TRBV6-6,TRBJ2-1,.,.,CASSPTTAEGDNEQLF,TGTGCCAGCAGTCCGACCACAGCGGAAGGCGACAATGAGCAGCTCTTC
TRBV10-3,TRBJ2-5,.,.,CAINARTEEAQYF,TGTGCCATCAATGCAAGGACGGAGGAGGCCCAGTACTTC
TRBV19,TRBJ1-1,.,TRBD1,CACQGATLNEAFF,TGTGCCTGTCAGGGGGCCACTCTGAATGAAGCTTTCTTT
TRBV11-2,TRBJ2-2,.,.,CASSRARKQNSGELFF,TGTGCCAGCAGCCGAGCGCGGAAGCAGAACAGCGGGGAGCTGTTTTTT
TRBV12-3/TRBV12-4,TRBJ1-2,.,TRBD1,CVSSYQDRGRGYTF,TGTGTCAGCAGTTACCAGGACAGGGGGAGAGGTTACACCTTC
TRBV5-4,TRBJ2-2,medium-sized,.,CASSVAQGGGTGELFF,TGTGCCAGCAGCGTGGCCCAGGGGGGAGGCACCGGGGAGCTGTTTTTT
TRBV14,TRBJ2-1,once,TRBD1,CASSQDGQVTGYNDQFF,TGTGCCAGCAGCCAAGATGGTCAGGTGACAGGGTACAATGATCAGTTCTTC
TRBV2,TRBJ1-1,few,.,CASTGGSEAFF,TGTGCCAGCACGGGGGGTTCTGAAGCTTTCTTT
TRBV6-2/TRBV6-3,TRBJ2-7,.,TRBD2,CSSSYSTSAYEQYF,TGTTCCAGCAGTTACTCGACTAGCGCCTACGAGCAGTATTTC
TRBV7-9,TRBJ2-2,.,.,CASSLVLQGWSVELFF,TGTGCCAGCAGCTTAGTTCTTCAGGGTTGGAGCGTGGAGCTGTTTTTT
TRBV10-3,TRBJ2-1,.,.,CAISDVLGYNKQFF,TGTGCCATCAGTGATGTGTTGGGATACAATAAGCAGTTCTTC
TRBV4-1,TRBJ2-1,.,.,CASSQAFQGDNEQFF,TGCGCCAGCAGCCAGGCTTTTCAAGGTGACAATGAGCAGTTCTTC
TRBV28,TRBJ1-4,once,.,CASSSTRALNEKMFF,TGTGCCAGCAGTTCCACCAGGGCTCTGAATGAAAAAATGTTTTTT
TRBV4-1,TRBJ2-1,.,TRBD2,CPSSPELAGAYNGQFF,TGCCCCAGCAGCCCTGAACTAGCGGGGGCTTACAATGGGCAGTTCTTC
TRBV29-1,TRBJ2-7,.,.,CSTMTSGTGTPYERYF,TGCAGCACCATGACATCTGGGACCGGTACTCCCTACGAGCGGTACTTC
TRBV29-1,TRBJ2-7,.,.,CSATSGTATPYEQYF,TGCAGCGCCACATCTGGGACCGCCACTCCCTACGAGCAGTACTTC
TRBV12-3/TRBV12-4,TRBJ2-5,.,TRBD2,CASIAREDLSTQYF,TGTGCCAGCATCGCCCGGGAGGATCTGTCGACCCAGTACTTC
TRBV5-4,TRBJ2-3,.,TRBD2,CASSLLAGGPANTQYF,TGTGCCAGCAGCTTGCTCGCGGGAGGGCCCGCAAATACGCAATATTTT
TRBV6-1,TRBJ2-1,.,.,CTSSEVSGGYNEQFF,TGTACCAGCAGTGAAGTATCAGGAGGATACAATGAGCAGTTCTTC
TRBV5-1,TRBJ2-1,once,.,CASSLTWVNEQSF,TGCGCCAGCAGCTTAACATGGGTCAATGAGCAGTCCTTC
TRBV7-3,TRBJ2-2,few,.,CASSLTKTHNPGELFF,TGTGCCAGCAGCTTAACCAAAACCCATAATCCCGGGGAGCTGTTTTTT
TRBV4-2,TRBJ2-1,.,TRBD2,CASSQAISGLSSYNEHFF,TGTGCCAGCAGCCAAGCGATTAGCGGGCTCAGCTCCTACAATGAGCATTTCTTC
TRBV6-6,TRBJ1-5,.,TRBD1,CASSSYRGKPQHF,TGTGCCAGCAGTTCATACAGGGGTAAGCCCCAGCATTTT
TRBV4-1,TRBJ1-6,.,.,CASSQEQNSCNSPLHF,TGCGCCAGCAGCCAAGAACAGAACTCCTGTAATTCACCCCTCCACTTT
TRBV30,TRBJ1-2,.,.,CVWTRNRAVYGYTF,TGTGTCTGGACCCGCAACAGGGCCGTCTATGGCTACACCTTC
TRBV11-3,TRBJ2-1,.,.,CASSIGVNSNEQFF,TGTGCCAGCAGCATAGGGGTCAACAGCAATGAGCAGTTCTTC
TRBV5-5,TRBJ2-1,.,TRBD1,CASNQDFGQGIKQFF,TGTGCCAGCAACCAAGATTTCGGACAGGGAATTAAGCAGTTCTTC
TRBV5-1,TRBJ2-1,.,.,CVSSHGGSGIRVNEQFF,TGTGTCAGCAGCCACGGAGGAAGCGGAATTCGTGTTAATGAGCAGTTCTTC
TRBV5-1,TRBJ1-4,few,.,CTSGLDGRPNEKLFF,TGCACCAGCGGCTTGGATGGCCGACCGAATGAAAAACTGTTTTTT
TRBV6-2/TRBV6-3,TRBJ2-5,.,.,CASSLDGRQEAQYF,TGTGCCAGCAGTCTGGACGGCCGCCAAGAGGCCCAGTACTTC
TRBV5-6,TRBJ1-1,.,TRBD1,CASSLVQTGAEALF,TGTGCCAGCAGCTTGGTACAGACAGGGGCTGAAGCTTTGTTT
TRBV7-9,TRBJ2-1,.,.,CASSDSLPENNEQFF,TGTGCCAGCAGTGATAGTTTACCCGAAAACAATGAGCAGTTTTTC
TRBV13,TRBJ2-3,.,.,CTSSLRKGRTRDTQYF,TGTACCAGCAGCTTAAGAAAGGGACGGACCAGAGATACGCAGTATTTT
TRBV11-2,TRBJ2-6,.,TRBD1,CASSMGGDRGISPSRANVLTF,TGTGCCAGCAGCATGGGGGGGGACAGGGGCATTTCCCCCTCTAGGGCCAACGTCCTGACTTTC
TRBV5-6,TRBJ2-3,.,TRBD1,CASGSSGGTDMQYF,TGTGCCAGCGGTTCGTCAGGGGGCACAGATATGCAGTATTTT
TRBV5-1,TRBJ2-1,.,TRBD2,CASSAGLAENDEQFF,TGCGCCAGCAGCGCGGGACTAGCGGAGAACGATGAGCAGTTCTTC
TRBV4-3,TRBJ1-3,.,TRBD1,CTSSQAATGGGNTIYF,TGCACCAGCAGCCAAGCCGCGACAGGGGGTGGAAACACCATATACTTT
TRBV11-2,TRBJ2-3,.,.,CASSYIRADTQYF,TGTGCCAGCAGCTACATCAGGGCGGATACGCAGTATTTT
TRBV7-8,TRBJ2-6,once,TRBD1,CANSLDGKGARANVLTF,TGTGCCAACAGCTTAGACGGGAAGGGGGCTAGGGCCAACGTCCTGACTTTC
TRBV11-2,TRBJ2-5,.,.,CASGLRLVGDSSEIQYF,TGTGCCAGCGGCTTAAGACTAGTGGGTGACTCGAGCGAGATCCAGTACTTC
TRBV6-4,TRBJ2-3,many,TRBD2,CASSVLAGTDTQYF,TGTGCCAGCAGTGTTCTAGCGGGAACAGATACGCAGTATTTT
TRBV24-1,TRBJ2-1,.,TRBD1,CATSEPGTGLTNVQFF,TGTGCCACCAGTGAACCCGGGACAGGGTTAACGAATGTGCAGTTCTTC
TRBV11-1,TRBJ2-7,.,.,CASIPDSYERYF,TGTGCCAGCATCCCTGACAGCTACGAGCGGTACTTC
TRBV29-1,TRBJ2-1,.,.,CSVDRTQGSEEFF,TGCAGCGTTGACCGTACACAAGGGAGTGAGGAGTTCTTC
TRBV11-1,TRBJ2-2,.,TRBD2,CASSDPSGVYTGELFF,TGTGCCAGCAGCGACCCTAGCGGAGTTTACACCGGGGAGCTGTTTTTT
TRBV6-2/TRBV6-3,TRBJ2-3,.,.,CAGSLALADTQYF,TGTGCCGGCAGTCTAGCGCTGGCAGATACGCAGTATTTT
TRBV29-1,TRBJ2-1,.,.,CSVDPERLLREQFF,TGCAGCGTTGATCCAGAGAGGCTTTTGAGGGAGCAGTTCTTC